This is a list of T cell receptor beta chains from one sample in a study of blood T cell repertoires in COVID-19. Generated by immunoSEQ multiplex PCR, the TCRdb table keeps only in-frame clones and is missing some. This table has about 140,000 clones, more than 75% appearing once. Sequenced: peripheral blood. The receptors come from a human donor in a cohort sampled during active COVID-19. Both conserved end residues are part of each CDR3. The D gene is left open where the match is weak. Expanded clones are given a class, and other clones once, few, many or no size at all.

CAGTEGQGPYEQYF	TGTGCCGGCACCGAGGGACAGGGACCTTACGAGCAGTACTTC	NA	TRBD1	TRBV28	TRBJ2-7
CASSPGRIVLWPQHF	TGTGCCAGCAGCCCAGGAAGGATAGTCTTATGGCCCCAGCATTTT	NA	NA	TRBV7-8	TRBJ1-5
CASSLEASGGGEQYF	TGCGCCAGCAGCTTGGAGGCTAGCGGGGGGGGAGAGCAGTACTTC	NA	TRBD2	TRBV5-1	TRBJ2-7
CASTPGGESREKLFF	TGTGCCAGCACCCCGGGGGGGGAAAGTCGTGAAAAACTGTTTTTT	NA	NA	TRBV9	TRBJ1-4
CASSETRRGTGNSPLHF	TGTGCCAGCAGTGAAACCCGAAGGGGAACGGGTAATTCACCCCTCCACTTT	NA	NA	TRBV25-1	TRBJ1-6
CASSPQGTNYGYTF	TGTGCCAGCAGTCCACAGGGGACCAACTATGGCTACACCTTC	NA	TRBD1	TRBV6-2/TRBV6-3	TRBJ1-2
CASSLAGIDSNEQFF	TGTGCCAGCAGTCTAGCGGGTATTGATAGCAATGAGCAGTTCTTC	NA	TRBD2	TRBV2	TRBJ2-1
CASRSLSGGSGDEQFF	TGTGCCAGCAGGAGCTTGAGCGGGGGGAGTGGGGATGAGCAGTTCTTC	NA	TRBD2	TRBV27	TRBJ2-1
CASSVQQETQYF	TGTGCCAGCAGTGTACAGCAAGAGACCCAGTACTTC	once	NA	TRBV2	TRBJ2-5
CASISGYRGYGYTF	TGTGCCAGCATTTCTGGGTACCGCGGCTATGGCTACACCTTC	NA	NA	TRBV6-5	TRBJ1-2
CASRRRLAGGQETQYF	TGTGCCAGCAGGCGAAGACTAGCGGGGGGGCAAGAGACCCAGTACTTC	NA	TRBD2	TRBV2	TRBJ2-5
CASSPSGRREEQFF	TGCGCCAGCAGTCCTAGCGGGAGGAGGGAGGAACAGTTCTTC	NA	TRBD2	TRBV10-1	TRBJ2-1
CAWKTGSYNEQFF	TGTGCCTGGAAGACAGGGTCCTACAATGAGCAGTTCTTC	NA	TRBD1	TRBV30	TRBJ2-1
CASSARGPFTDTQYF	TGTGCCAGCAGCGCGCGAGGGCCTTTCACAGATACGCAGTATTTT	NA	NA	TRBV9	TRBJ2-3